Shown below are 12 T cell receptor beta chains from a single sample sequenced in a study of human T cells and chemical hapten exposure (dated by TCRdb to the early 2020s). The library was prepared using RACE. Sequencing was performed on a NextSeq 500. The public sequencing data were trimmed at Q25 with fastp and processed into clonotypes with MiXCR by TCRdb, which kept only in-frame beta chains. CDR3 protein sequences are deduplicated, and each keeps its most common genes and DNA. In this sample the table shows some 38,000 distinct CDR3 sequences, more than 8% of which occur a single time. 20% to 30% of the sample is taken by the ten largest. This sample's time point label indicates: patch test 3, about 24 weeks after DPC sensitization. The sample's treatment or condition label, in plain terms: therapeutic diphenylcyclopropenone sensitization with weekly scalp DPC. Unfractionated whole blood was collected in Tempus Blood RNA tubes, and total RNA was extracted from that blood.

The specimen comprised whole blood, sampled in connection with sensitization to the hapten diphenylcyclopropenone (DPC). The source is a man over 45 with alopecia areata. Some clones in this sample may be carry-over from other donors' samples.

The rearrangement links TRBV9 to TRBJ2-1; D is uncertain. The germline CDR1 and CDR2 sequences are SGDLS and YYNGEE. This CDR3 spans 15 amino acids. Trimming removed 2 bases from V and 0 bases from J, with 9 bases in between. The CDR3 loop reads CASSVRGNSYNEQFF. CDR3 nucleotides: TGTGCCAGCAGCGTTAGAGGAAACTCCTACAATGAGCAGTTCTTC.

In its sample, this clonotype was seen a few times. The CDR3 nucleotides read TGCAGCGTTGAAGGGGCGGGAGAGCAGTTCTTC. Residues: CSVEGAGEQFF. The chain joins TRBV29-1 to TRBJ2-1, with D possibly matching TRBD2 (6 bases). V gave up 1 base and J gave up 10 bases, with 8 bases separating them. The CDR3 loop spans 11 amino acids. Germline values: CDR1 SQVTM, CDR2 ANQGSEA.

This clonotype has a handful of counts. The rearrangement joins TRBV11-2 to TRBJ2-3, with D perhaps TRBD2 (5 bases). This CDR3 has 12 residues. Germline CDR1 SGHAT, CDR2 FQNNGV. V lost 5 bases and J 2 bases, leaving 5 bases between the germline ends. The DNA for the CDR3 is TGTGCCAGCAGCCGGGACACAGATACGCAGTATTTT. Residues: CASSRDTDTQYF.

The rearrangement links TRBV10-3 to TRBJ1-2; 8 positions agree with TRBD1. This CDR3 is 13 amino acids long. The V gene end was trimmed by 6 bases and the J gene end by 3 bases; junction bases not matched to a gene: 3. CDR1 and CDR2 (germline): ENHRY, SYGVKD. This chain's CDR3 is CAISPGQDYGYTF. Written as DNA, the CDR3 is TGTGCCATCAGCCCGGGACAGGACTATGGCTACACCTTC.

The chain recombines TRBV5-1 with TRBJ2-4; TRBD2 matches 9 bases. The CDR3 contains 16 residues. The germline V gene has CDR1 SGHRS and CDR2 YFSETQ. Trimming removed 1 base from V and 5 bases from J; junction bases left unmatched: 7. The CDR3 sequence: CASSLLSSGTQNIQYF. DNA of the CDR3: TGCGCCAGCAGCTTGCTCTCTAGCGGGACTCAAAACATTCAGTACTTC.

This clonotype was seen many times. The rearrangement uses TRBV7-9 and TRBJ2-1; D unclear. The CDR3 covers 15 residues. V shed 1 base and J shed 1 base, with 8 bases lying between them. Germline CDR1 and CDR2: SEHNR and FQNEAQ (reference sequence). In nucleotides, the CDR3 is TGTGCCAGCAGCTTAGGTCGCGGATCCTACAATGAGCAGTTCTTC. Translation gives CASSLGRGSYNEQFF.

By frequency in the sample, this clonotype is medium-sized. V usage is TRBV11-2 and J usage is TRBJ1-2; D uncertain. V lost 0 bases, J lost 5 bases, and 4 bases lay in between. This CDR3 has 12 residues. Germline assignment: CDR1 SGHAT and CDR2 FQNNGV. This CDR3 reads CASSLELYGYTF. The CDR3, as DNA: TGTGCCAGCAGCTTAGAGTTATATGGCTACACCTTC.

The V and J genes are TRBV12-3 or TRBV12-4 and TRBJ2-2, with 9 nucleotides matching TRBD1. This CDR3 is 15 amino acids long. The V segment lost 6 bases and the J segment 8 bases; nucleotides outside the gene matches: 10. CDR3: CASSPRQGGDGELFF. CDR3 bases: TGTGCCAGCAGCCCTAGACAGGGGGGAGATGGGGAGCTGTTTTTT.

In this sample, this clonotype turned up many times. The rearrangement links TRBV30 to TRBJ2-3, with a weak D call TRBD2 (5 bases). CDR1 GTSNPN and CDR2 SVGIG come from the germline V gene (reference sequence). Trimming shortened V by 0 bases and J by 0 bases, and 7 bases separated the two germline ends. The CDR3 has 14 residues. In DNA, the CDR3 is TGTGCCTGGAGTGTACGAGGGAGCACAGATACGCAGTATTTT. The encoded protein is CAWSVRGSTDTQYF.

This clonotype was observed many times. This chain uses TRBV29-1 with TRBJ2-1, with D unresolved. V lost 3 bases and J lost 8, with 14 bases in between. Germline V gene sequence: CDR1 SQVTM, CDR2 ANQGSEA. This CDR3 region has 13 residues. The CDR3: CSVDLGNRDEQFF. Here the CDR3 DNA reads TGCAGCGTTGATTTGGGAAACCGGGATGAGCAGTTCTTC.

This clonotype was detected only a few times. The chain couples TRBV19 to TRBJ1-1; D is ambiguous. The germline gives CDR1 LNHDA, CDR2 SQIVND (reference sequence). V was trimmed by 7 bases and J by 7 bases, leaving 16 bases between them. The CDR3 loop spans 13 amino acids. The CDR3 DNA follows: TGTGCCAGTACCCCGCCGAATACCCTTGAAGCTTTCTTT. Protein sequence: CASTPPNTLEAFF. Full variable domain (missing parts from reference TRBV19 and TRBJ1-1): DGGITQSPKYLFRKEGQNVTLSCEQNLNHDAMYWYRQDPGQGLRLIYYSQIVNDFQKGDIAEGYSVSREKKESFPLTVTSAQKNPTAFYLCASTPPNTLEAFFGQGTRLTVV.

This clonotype was recorded a few times. The chain recombines TRBV7-2 with TRBJ2-2; a possible D gene is TRBD2 (6 bases). Per the germline V gene, CDR1 is SGHTA and CDR2 is FQGNSA. V was shortened by 1 base and J by 6 bases, with 18 bases between the two germline ends. This CDR3 spans 17 amino acids. The CDR3 spells CASSLVGGGIGAGELFF. Here the CDR3 DNA reads TGTGCCAGCAGCTTAGTTGGCGGCGGGATAGGCGCCGGGGAGCTGTTTTTT.